This entry concerns a single T cell receptor beta chain. Its specificity is not known. CDR1 MNHNY and CDR2 SVGAGI come from the germline V gene (reference sequence). This CDR3 contains 13 residues. V gave up 5 bases and J gave up 6 bases, with 13 bases separating them. Amplification of TCR beta CDR3 regions was performed using RNA transcripts as template. The HTBI primer set was used in a first-round RT-PCR of the TCR CDR3. In TCRdb, the multiplex PCR reads were re-called with MiXCR into one record per CDR3 protein. The table records hundreds of thousands of distinct CDR3 sequences, more than 45% of them present only once. The data were taken from a study of T cells in Graves' hyperthyroidism and ophthalmopathy. Overall study findings and caveats: The blood repertoire included most of the expanded thyroid clonotypes above 0.001.

The TCR originated in a woman aged 18-29 years with Graves' hyperthyroidism. The chain has TRBV6-6 and TRBJ2-5; D may be TRBD1 (5 bases). Sequencing was carried out using peripheral blood or thyroid tissue (not recorded which). The chain's CDR3 is CASSQGGRQTQYF. The CDR3 coding sequence is TGTGCCAGCAGTCAGGGTGGTAGGCAGACCCAGTACTTC.